The 20 T cell receptor beta chains reported below all come from one sample, sequenced in a study of cytomegalovirus exposure and HLA in healthy donors. This PCR relied on a set of 60 Vbeta primers and 13 Jbeta primers. TCRdb's copy holds only in-frame clones and misses some; the assay was immunoSEQ multiplex PCR. The data hold approximately 100,000 clones, with 60% to 85% observed a single time. The sample comprised PBMCs. The receptors originated from a woman aged 40 to 50 in good health and CMV-seropositive.

This clone was seen more than once but under ten times. The J gene is TRBJ2-1, the V gene TRBV27; D perhaps matches TRBD2 (7 bases). V shed 5 bases and J shed 3 bases, with 17 bases lying between them. Germline loops: CDR1 MNHEY, CDR2 SMNVEV (reference sequence). The CDR3 is 16 residues long. The CDR3 region is CASSPHAGAFYNEQFF. The CDR3 DNA reads TGTGCCAGCAGTCCCCATGCGGGGGCCTTCTACAATGAGCAGTTCTTC.

This clone was counted between two and nine times. The gene calls are TRBV10-1 and TRBJ1-1, with 8 bases identical to TRBD1. The CDR3 runs 14 residues. Trimming cost V 5 bases and J 1 base; bases outside gene matches: 3. CDR1 is WNHNN and CDR2 is SYGVQD in the germline V gene (reference sequence). CDR3 bases: TGCGCCAGCAGTAGGGGACAGGAGAACACTGAAGCTTTCTTT. Protein: CASSRGQENTEAFF.

This chain uses TRBV6-5 with TRBJ1-6; 7 bases are shared with TRBD1. Looked up from germline, CDR1 is MNHEY and CDR2 is SVGAGI. The CDR3 totals 14 residues. The junction had 2 bases not matched to a gene; V was cut back by 2 bases and J by 7 bases. The CDR3 DNA is TGTGCCAGCAGTTACCGACAGGGCAATTCACCCCTCCACTTT. As protein: CASSYRQGNSPLHF.

The J gene is TRBJ2-1, the V gene TRBV27, with D perhaps matching TRBD1 (6 bases). CDR1 MNHEY and CDR2 SMNVEV come from the germline V gene (reference sequence). Trimming took 0 bases from V and 6 from J, leaving 21 bases between them. This CDR3 is built from 18 residues. DNA of the CDR3: TGTGCCAGCAGTTTATCGATTCGAAGCAGGGGCGCCCCCAATGAGCAGTTCTTC. This gives the protein CASSLSIRSRGAPNEQFF.

This chain joins TRBV18 and TRBJ1-5; D is uncertain. The V gene's germline CDR1 is KGHSH and CDR2 LQKENI. The CDR3 loop spans 16 amino acids. Trimming pared 3 bases from V and 1 base from J, leaving 13 bases between. The CDR3 nucleotides are TGTGCCAGCTCACCGGGGAGGGCAGGAAGCAATCAGCCCCAGCATTTT. It yields the protein CASSPGRAGSNQPQHF.

The chain couples TRBV5-4 to TRBJ1-2; 8 bases map to TRBD1. CDR1 is SGHNT and CDR2 is YYREEE in the germline V gene (reference sequence). Unmatched junction bases numbered 7, after V lost 5 bases and J lost 1 base. The CDR3 extends over 15 amino acids. The CDR3 DNA reads as TGTGCCAGCAGGCGTGACAGGGGCCGTAACTATGGCTACACCTTC. Its protein product is CASRRDRGRNYGYTF.

This sequence joins TRBV7-9 and TRBJ2-5; tentative D call: TRBD2 (7 bases). Looked up from germline, CDR1 is SEHNR and CDR2 is FQNEAQ (reference sequence). V shed 8 bases and J shed 3 bases, with 16 bases lying between them. The CDR3 spans 14 residues. The CDR3 region has the DNA TGTGCCAGCCGCCATATAGGGGGGGAAGAGACCCAGTACTTC. It specifies CASRHIGGEETQYF.

The chain recombines TRBV12-5 with TRBJ1-1; TRBD1 is a possible D gene (6 bases). The CDR3 runs 13 residues. CDR1 LGHNT and CDR2 FRNRAP come from the germline V gene. The V and J ends lost 5 bases and 11 bases respectively, with 18 bases between them. The CDR3 nucleotides are TGTGCTAGTGGTCTGGAGACCAGGGGTTCCGCTTTCTTT. Translating gives CASGLETRGSAFF.

The genes are TRBV5-1 and TRBJ2-1, with D uncertain. CDR1 SGHRS and CDR2 YFSETQ come from the germline V gene. The CDR3 extends over 15 amino acids. Trimming shortened V by 4 bases and J by 0 bases, and 11 bases separated the two germline ends. The CDR3 sequence is CASSVDLGSYNEQFF. For the CDR3, the DNA is TGCGCCAGCAGCGTCGACTTGGGCTCCTACAATGAGCAGTTCTTC.

The chain is built from TRBV5-1 and TRBJ1-1, with TRBD1 identical over 9 bases. Germline values: CDR1 SGHRS, CDR2 YFSETQ. CDR3 size: 15 residues. After removal of 4 bases from V and 6 bases from J, the junction contained 10 bases not matched to a gene. CDR3 sequence (DNA): TGCGCCAGCAGCACCAAACAGGGGGCGACGGCTGAAGCTTTCTTT. It encodes CASSTKQGATAEAFF.

This chain links TRBV2 with TRBJ1-2; D gene uncertain. V lost 3 bases and J 1 base, leaving 9 bases between the germline ends. Germline V gene sequence: CDR1 SNHLY, CDR2 FYNNEI. CDR3 length: 14 residues. CDR3 region: CASSEGSFNYGYTF. CDR3 in DNA: TGTGCCAGCAGTGAGGGCAGTTTTAACTATGGCTACACCTTC.

This rearrangement joins TRBV5-1 to TRBJ2-3; 16 bases are shared with TRBD2. Germline V gene lookup returns CDR1 SGHRS and CDR2 YFSETQ. The length of the CDR3 is 17 residues. The J segment lost 2 bases and the V segment lost 4 bases, leaving 4 bases of the junction unmatched. The DNA for the CDR3 is TGCGCCAGCAGCCCCGGGACTAGCGGGGGGGTCACAGATACGCAGTATTTT. Translating gives CASSPGTSGGVTDTQYF.

The chain combines TRBV29-1 with TRBJ1-1, with D possibly being TRBD1 (5 bases). Per the germline V gene, CDR1 is SQVTM and CDR2 is ANQGSEA. The CDR3 runs to 11 residues. Trimming pared 7 bases from V and 7 bases from J, leaving 13 bases between. CDR3 sequence reads: CSGKGSDEAFF. The CDR3 DNA is TGCAGCGGGAAGGGGTCGGATGAAGCTTTCTTT. The full variable domain, rest sourced from reference TRBV29-1 and TRBJ1-1, is SAVISQKPSRDICQRGTSLTIQCQVDSQVTMMFWYRQQPGQSLTLIATANQGSEATYESGFVIDKFPISRPNLTFSTLTVSNMSPEDSSIYLCSGKGSDEAFFGQGTRLTVV.

This clone was picked up a small number of times. The DNA for the CDR3 is TGTGCCACCAGCAGAGGACGGGGGGCGTACACTGAAGCTTTCTTT. Its protein product is CATSRGRGAYTEAFF. V gene TRBV15 combines with J gene TRBJ1-1, with a tentative D call TRBD1 (6 bases). This CDR3 has 15 amino acids. Trimming removed 1 base from V and 3 bases from J, with 12 bases in between. Per germline, CDR1 LNHNV and CDR2 YYDKDF (reference sequence).

The chain combines TRBV28 with TRBJ1-1; TRBD1 agrees at 8 bases. CDR1 MDHEN and CDR2 SYDVKM come from the germline V gene. Trimming cost V 6 bases and J 0 bases; bases outside gene matches: 12. The CDR3 extends over 17 amino acids. The CDR3 DNA is TGTGCCAGCAGCCTCCTCCCCACAGGGGGACTGAACACTGAAGCTTTCTTT. Translation: CASSLLPTGGLNTEAFF.

The chain is built from TRBV9 and TRBJ1-1; 10 positions agree with TRBD1. This CDR3 has 20 amino acids. The J segment lost 0 bases and the V segment lost 7 bases, leaving 21 bases of the junction unmatched. Germline V lookup: CDR1 SGDLS, CDR2 YYNGEE. CDR3 loop: CASGDRGRAPAEIMNTEAFF. CDR3 nucleotide sequence: TGTGCCAGCGGAGACAGGGGGCGTGCCCCGGCCGAGATAATGAACACTGAAGCTTTCTTT.

This CDR3 is CASSLDRHEQFF. CDR3 DNA: TGCGCCAGCAGCTTGGACAGGCATGAGCAGTTCTTC. The chain uses TRBV5-1 and TRBJ2-1; possible D gene TRBD1, 5 bases. Germline values: CDR1 SGHRS, CDR2 YFSETQ. Trimming took 0 bases from V and 8 from J, leaving 6 bases between them. The CDR3 totals 12 residues.

The count of this clone is one. The rearrangement joins TRBV5-1 to TRBJ2-3, with 9 bases identical to TRBD2. Germline CDR1 is SGHRS and CDR2 is YFSETQ. The CDR3 sequence is 15 residues long. J was trimmed by 2 bases and V by 4 bases; bases with no gene match: 5. The CDR3 is CASSRSGGTTDTQYF. DNA for the CDR3: TGCGCCAGCAGCCGGAGCGGGGGGACCACAGATACGCAGTATTTT.

The rearrangement uses TRBV2 and TRBJ1-5; TRBD1 matches 12 bases. CDR1 and CDR2 (germline): SNHLY, FYNNEI. CDR3 length equals 15 residues. J was trimmed by 2 bases and V by 6 bases; bases with no gene match: 2. This CDR3 is CASRGTGGGNQPQHF. In nucleotides, the CDR3 is TGTGCCAGCAGGGGGACAGGGGGCGGCAATCAGCCCCAGCATTTT.

The CDR3 nucleotides read TGTGCCAGCAGCGCCCGAGGGGACTCAGTTGAAGCTTTCTTT. Its protein is CASSARGDSVEAFF. This chain joins TRBV7-9 and TRBJ1-1; D possibly corresponds to TRBD1 (5 bases). With 5 bases removed from V and 7 bases from J, the gap between germline ends came to 17 bases. The CDR3 consists of 14 residues. The V gene's germline CDR1 is SEHNR and CDR2 FQNEAQ (reference sequence).